One sample yielded the 23 T cell receptor beta chains listed below, sequenced in a study of OX40 agonist ivuxolimab in advanced cancers. Clones were read by immunoSEQ multiplex PCR, and TCRdb kept only the in-frame ones, dropping some. The sample has more than 45,000 clones; roughly 84% are singletons. Sequenced here: CD4+ or CD8+ T cells sorted from blood, sampled in a trial of the OX40 agonist ivuxolimab. The receptors stem from an adult with an advanced solid tumor such as melanoma, head and neck, liver or kidney cancer.

This clone is labeled as medium-sized. J is TRBJ1-1 and V is TRBV6-7; no clear D. TRBV6-7 is an ORF, and what it does is uncertain. The CDR3 has 15 amino acids. Deletions cut 0 bases from V and 4 bases from J, with 12 bases between. The CDR3 sequence: CASSYSNGGPTEAFF. The CDR3 DNA follows: TGTGCCAGCAGTTACTCGAACGGCGGGCCCACTGAAGCTTTCTTT.

This chain's CDR3 is CASSFIGSQETQYF. DNA of the CDR3: TGTGCCAGCAGCTTCATAGGATCCCAAGAGACCCAGTACTTC. The chain links TRBV5-4 to TRBJ2-5, with no clear D. The germline gives CDR1 SGHNT, CDR2 YYREEE (reference sequence). Trimming removed 2 bases from V and 1 base from J, with 9 bases in between. The CDR3 covers 14 residues.

The chain carries TRBV20-1 and TRBJ2-4; D uncertain. CDR1 is DFQATT, CDR2 SNEGSKA, per germline (reference sequence). The CDR3 is 11 residues long. Trimming shortened V by 4 bases and J by 8 bases, and 9 bases separated the two germline ends. CDR3 sequence (DNA): TGCAGTGCTACTCAAGGAGACATTCAGTACTTC. Its translation is CSATQGDIQYF.

The chain combines TRBV6-1 with TRBJ1-2; TRBD1 aligns across 7 bases. The germline CDR1 and CDR2 sequences are MNHNS and SASEGT. This CDR3 contains 15 residues. J gave up 0 bases and V 0 bases, and 1 base lay outside the gene matches. The CDR3 DNA reads as TGTGCCAGCAGTGAAGCGCAGGGGGCTAACTATGGCTACACCTTC. Encoded protein: CASSEAQGANYGYTF.

This clone is medium-sized by share. The chain combines TRBV7-2 with TRBJ2-7; 9 bases are a match to TRBD1. This CDR3 has 14 amino acids. From germline, CDR1 is SGHTA and CDR2 FQGNSA. V lost 5 bases and J lost 7; bases outside the gene matches: 9. The CDR3 bases are TGTGCCAGCAGCCGTGGACAGGGGAGGGGAGAGCAGTACTTC. Its translation: CASSRGQGRGEQYF.

The chain has TRBV5-1 and TRBJ2-1; 13 bases fit TRBD2. CDR1 and CDR2 from the germline V gene are SGHRS and YFSETQ. The CDR3 contains 15 residues. The J segment lost 5 bases and the V segment lost 6 bases, leaving 5 bases of the junction unmatched. The CDR3 nucleotides are TGCGCCAGCATGATGGGACTAGCGGGAAACAATGAGCAGTTCTTC. Its protein product is CASMMGLAGNNEQFF. Full variable domain (missing parts from reference TRBV5-1 and TRBJ2-1): KAGVTQTPRYLIKTRGQQVTLSCSPISGHRSVSWYQQTPGQGLQFLFEYFSETQRNKGNFPGRFSGRQFSNSRSEMNVSTLELGDSALYLCASMMGLAGNNEQFFGPGTRLTVL.

This clone is a singleton in its sample. The V gene is TRBV25-1, the J gene TRBJ1-4; possible D gene TRBD1, 6 bases. The germline gives CDR1 MGHDK, CDR2 SYGVNS. The V and J ends lost 8 bases and 5 bases respectively, with 12 bases between them. The CDR3 sequence is 13 residues long. The CDR3: CASQGGSNEKLFF. The CDR3 nucleotides are TGTGCCAGCCAAGGGGGATCCAATGAAAAACTGTTTTTT.

The chain combines TRBV25-1 with TRBJ1-2; 11 bases are a match to TRBD1. The CDR3 is made up of 13 amino acids. Germline CDR1 MGHDK, CDR2 SYGVNS. V lost 4 bases, J lost 6 bases, and 1 base stayed unmatched. The DNA of the CDR3 is TGTGCCAGCAGTGGGACAGGGGGCGATGGCTACACCTTC. Protein product: CASSGTGGDGYTF.

The rearrangement uses TRBV6-6 and TRBJ1-4, with no clear D. Between the trimmed V and J ends, which lost 5 bases and 0 bases, there was a span of 10 bases. CDR1 is MNHNY and CDR2 is SVGAGI in the germline V gene (reference sequence). This CDR3 contains 15 residues. In nucleotides, the CDR3 is TGTGCCAGCAGTGCCTTTATGGCAACTAATGAAAAACTGTTTTTT. It yields the protein CASSAFMATNEKLFF.

This sequence joins TRBV11-2 and TRBJ1-2, with D hard to call. With 0 bases removed from V and 4 bases from J, the gap between germline ends came to 6 bases. This CDR3 region has 13 residues. CDR1 and CDR2 from the germline V gene are SGHAT and FQNNGV. The CDR3 is CASSLDLVYGYTF. The CDR3 coding sequence is TGTGCCAGCAGCTTAGATCTGGTCTATGGCTACACCTTC.

This clone was observed a few times. The V call is TRBV7-9, the J call TRBJ2-5, with unresolved D. CDR1 SEHNR and CDR2 FQNEAQ come from the germline V gene (reference sequence). Deletions cut 2 bases from V and 5 bases from J, with 9 bases between. The CDR3 covers 13 residues. CDR3 bases: TGTGCCAGCAGCTTAAGGGTTCAGGAGACCCAGTACTTC. It encodes CASSLRVQETQYF.

V usage is TRBV7-6 and J usage is TRBJ2-3; 7 bases agree with TRBD2. Germline loops: CDR1 SGHVS, CDR2 FNYEAQ. The CDR3 sequence is 14 residues long. Unmatched junction bases numbered 2, after V lost 1 base and J lost 4 bases. DNA for the CDR3: TGTGCCAGCAGCTTAGAACGGGGGGCAGATACGCAGTATTTT. Residues: CASSLERGADTQYF. Full variable domain (missing parts from reference TRBV7-6 and TRBJ2-3): GAGVSQSPRYKVTKRGQDVALRCDPISGHVSLYWYRQALGQGPEFLTYFNYEAQQDKSGLPNDRFSAERPEGSISTLTIQRTEQRDSAMYRCASSLERGADTQYFGPGTRLTVL.

The rearrangement uses TRBV27 and TRBJ2-6, with D possibly being TRBD1 (6 bases). This CDR3 spans 18 amino acids. Germline CDR1 MNHEY, CDR2 SMNVEV (reference sequence). V was cut by 3 bases and J by 0 bases, with 15 bases left in between. In DNA form, the CDR3 reads TGTGCCAGCAGTTTCATTCGGGACATCCGCTCTGGGGCCAACGTCCTGACTTTC. Translation: CASSFIRDIRSGANVLTF. The full variable domain, completed using reference TRBV27 and TRBJ2-6, is EAQVTQNPRYLITVTGKKLTVTCSQNMNHEYMSWYRQDPGLGLRQIYYSMNVEVTDKGDVPEGYKVSRKEKRNFPLILESPSPNQTSLYFCASSFIRDIRSGANVLTFGAGSRLTVL.

This clone is a singleton in its sample. This sequence joins TRBV30 and TRBJ2-7; 10 nucleotides align to TRBD2. The V and J ends lost 4 bases and 4 bases, in that order; junction bases with no gene match: 13. CDR3 length equals 16 residues. From germline, CDR1 is GTSNPN and CDR2 SVGIG (reference sequence). CDR3 protein: CAWTGRASGRPYEQYF. The CDR3 bases are TGTGCCTGGACCGGGCGGGCTAGCGGGAGACCTTACGAGCAGTACTTC.

This sequence joins TRBV19 and TRBJ1-1; 8 nucleotides align to TRBD1. Unmatched junction bases numbered 7, after V lost 5 bases and J lost 8 bases. Germline CDR1 LNHDA, CDR2 SQIVND (reference sequence). This CDR3 has 13 amino acids. CDR3 nucleotide sequence: TGTGCCAGTAGTCCGGGACAGGCATTCGAAGCTTTCTTT. It encodes CASSPGQAFEAFF.

This clone occurred a few times. The rearrangement joins TRBV6-5 to TRBJ1-6, with unresolved D. This CDR3 is 14 amino acids long. The germline CDR1 and CDR2 sequences are MNHEY and SVGAGI. V was clipped by 3 bases and J by 3 bases, with 6 bases between them. The CDR3 loop reads CASSYRIYNSPLHF. The CDR3 DNA follows: TGTGCCAGCAGTTATCGCATCTATAATTCACCCCTCCACTTT.

In this sample, this clone turned up once. The genes are TRBV7-8 and TRBJ1-2; D gene ambiguous. CDR3 length equals 12 residues. CDR1 is SGHVS and CDR2 is FQNEAQ in the germline V gene. The V gene lost 7 bases and the J gene lost 5 bases, with 11 bases spanning the gap. CDR3 sequence reads: CASTAELYGYTF. CDR3 coding DNA: TGTGCCAGCACCGCGGAACTTTATGGCTACACCTTC.

This clone was recorded only once. This rearrangement joins TRBV11-3 to TRBJ1-2; TRBD1 agrees at 7 bases. The trim removed 3 bases at V and 8 bases at J, leaving 18 bases unmatched. This CDR3 has 17 amino acids. Germline V gives CDR1 SGHNT, CDR2 YENEEA. For the CDR3, the DNA is TGTGCCAGCAGCTTCGTTCGGACAGGTGGGTTTCTGAGGGGCTACACCTTC. This gives the protein CASSFVRTGGFLRGYTF.

The rearrangement joins TRBV5-1 to TRBJ1-1; 9 nucleotides align to TRBD1. This CDR3 has 15 residues. Germline loops: CDR1 SGHRS, CDR2 YFSETQ. With V trimmed by 0 bases and J by 2 bases, 2 bases remained unmatched. The CDR3 DNA follows: TGCGCCAGCAGCTTGGAGGGACAGGGAAACACTGAAGCTTTCTTT. Translating it yields CASSLEGQGNTEAFF.

This clone turned up a few times. J is TRBJ1-1 and V is TRBV20-1; D is undetermined. Germline V gene lookup returns CDR1 DFQATT and CDR2 SNEGSKA (reference sequence). V was shortened by 6 bases and J by 5 bases, with 10 bases between the two germline ends. The CDR3 has 11 amino acids. In DNA, the CDR3 is TGCAGTGCCCCCGGAGGGACTGAAGCTTTCTTT. Residues: CSAPGGTEAFF.

The chain couples TRBV28 to TRBJ1-4; 9 nucleotides align to TRBD1. Trimming cost V 6 bases and J 4 bases; bases outside gene matches: 6. The CDR3 length is 15 residues. Germline lookup yields CDR1 MDHEN and CDR2 SYDVKM. This chain's CDR3 is CASSRPTGGNEKLFF. In DNA, the CDR3 is TGTGCCAGCAGCCGGCCGACAGGGGGTAATGAAAAACTGTTTTTT.

The sample holds a few counts of this clone. The CDR3 DNA is TGCAGCGTTGTCACAAGCGGCTATGGCTACACCTTC. As protein: CSVVTSGYGYTF. V gene TRBV29-1 combines with J gene TRBJ1-2; D is unresolved. Trimming removed 4 bases from V and 4 bases from J, with 10 bases in between. CDR3 length: 12 amino acids. Germline CDR1 SQVTM, CDR2 ANQGSEA.

Relative to its sample, this clone is medium-sized. The CDR3 loop is CASSQDIFSYEQYF. For the CDR3, the DNA is TGTGCCAGCAGCCAAGACATTTTCTCCTACGAGCAGTACTTC. The gene calls are TRBV4-2 and TRBJ2-7; no reliable D call. V was shortened by 0 bases and J by 0 bases, with 6 bases between the two germline ends. The germline V gene encodes CDR1 LGHNA and CDR2 YNFKEQ. The CDR3 runs to 14 residues.